These T cell receptor beta chains were read from a single sample in a study of Ad26.COV2.S vaccination and SARS-CoV-2 variants. The assay was immunoSEQ multiplex PCR, and TCRdb's table has in-frame clones only and misses some. This sample has 300,000 to 400,000 clones, with 70% to 90% found just once. Here the sequenced sample was peripheral blood, taken in a trial of Ad26.COV2.S vaccine versus placebo. These receptors were taken from a person between 18 and 59 years old who received the Ad26.COV2.S COVID-19 vaccine or a placebo. Both conserved end residues are part of each CDR3. Fields, in order: J gene, D gene, V gene, clone size, CDR3 length, CDR3 DNA, CDR3 protein. A D gene is named only where the DNA matches it firmly. Some rows have no size entry. The others give once, few or many, or a class for an expanded clone.

TRBJ1-6	.	TRBV5-1	.	18	TGCGCCAGCAGCCGGGAGGGTCTCTCCGGACTAAGATTTTCACCCCTCCACTTT	CASSREGLSGLRFSPLHF
TRBJ1-2	.	TRBV19	.	13	TGTGCCAGTAGTGTTGGGGGAAACTATGGCTACACCTTC	CASSVGGNYGYTF
TRBJ2-5	.	TRBV12-3/TRBV12-4	.	12	TGTGCCAGCGGGGACGGGAAAGAGACCCAGTACTTC	CASGDGKETQYF
TRBJ2-7	.	TRBV7-9	.	16	TGTGCCAGCAGCCTAACAAACAGGGTCGGGTCCTACGAGCAGTACTTC	CASSLTNRVGSYEQYF
TRBJ2-1	TRBD2	TRBV10-3	few	18	TGTGCCATCAGCTCAGGGCCGGGACTAGCGGGGAGATACAATGAGCAGTTCTTC	CAISSGPGLAGRYNEQFF
TRBJ2-2	.	TRBV30	few	16	TGTGCCTGGAGCATACGGAGCACCGGACCAACCGGGGAGCTGTTTTTT	CAWSIRSTGPTGELFF
TRBJ1-2	TRBD1	TRBV7-2	.	13	TGTGCCAGCAGCGTGGGACAGGTTTATGGCTACACCTTC	CASSVGQVYGYTF
TRBJ2-7	.	TRBV6-5	.	12	TGTGCCACTAGATTGAGCTCCTACGAGCAGTACTTC	CATRLSSYEQYF
TRBJ2-1	TRBD1	TRBV9	.	14	TGTGCCAGCAGCCGGACAGGGGTTCCCAATGAGCAGTTCTTC	CASSRTGVPNEQFF
TRBJ2-7	.	TRBV6-4	.	13	TGTGCCAGCAAATTCGGACTCGCCTACGAGCAGTACTTC	CASKFGLAYEQYF
TRBJ2-3	.	TRBV24-1	.	14	TGTGCCACCCCTGGGGGCTGGATCACAGATACGCAGTATTTT	CATPGGWITDTQYF
TRBJ1-6	TRBD1	TRBV2	.	14	TGTGCCAGCTGTAAGCAGGGGGGCAATTCACCCCTCCACTTT	CASCKQGGNSPLHF
TRBJ2-6	.	TRBV6-1	few	17	TGTGCCAGCAGTGAAACCACAGGAATCTCTGGGGCCAACGTCCTGACTTTC	CASSETTGISGANVLTF
TRBJ2-7	TRBD1	TRBV15	.	15	TGTGCCACCAGCAGTCCGGGACAGGGTCACTACGAGCAGTACTTC	CATSSPGQGHYEQYF
TRBJ2-1	TRBD2	TRBV2	.	14	TGTGCCAGCAGTGCCGGCGGGGGAAGAAATGAGCAGTTCTTC	CASSAGGGRNEQFF
TRBJ2-7	.	TRBV27	once	13	TGTGCCAGCAGTTTAACAGGTAAACAAGAGCAGTACTTC	CASSLTGKQEQYF
TRBJ1-4	.	TRBV5-4	.	17	TGTGCCAGCAGCTACGCACCTGGGAGTACTTCAAATGAAAAACTGTTTTTT	CASSYAPGSTSNEKLFF
TRBJ1-5	.	TRBV3-1/TRBV3-2	.	15	TGTGCCAGCAGCCAAGGAGGACAGAATTATCAGCCCCAGCATTTT	CASSQGGQNYQPQHF
TRBJ1-2	.	TRBV13	.	15	TGTGCCAGCAGCCCCCTGGCAGGCCTCGTCTATGGCTACACCTTC	CASSPLAGLVYGYTF
TRBJ2-5	.	TRBV5-1	.	15	TGCGCCAGCAGCTTAGACAACAATAGAGGGGAGACCCAGTACTTC	CASSLDNNRGETQYF
TRBJ1-1	.	TRBV27	.	11	TGTGCCAGCAGTAAGAACACTGAAGCTTTCTTT	CASSKNTEAFF
TRBJ2-7	TRBD2	TRBV6-2/TRBV6-3	.	16	TGTGCCAGCAGTTACTCAGCGGGGGGGCCAACCTACGAGCAGTACTTC	CASSYSAGGPTYEQYF
TRBJ2-7	TRBD1	TRBV6-2/TRBV6-3	once	17	TGTGCCAGCAGTTACGGCGGGACAGGGGGCCAAGTCTACGAGCAGTACTTC	CASSYGGTGGQVYEQYF
TRBJ1-2	.	TRBV18	.	15	TGTGCCAGCTCCGCTGGGGGGAACCCTTACTATGGCTACACCTTC	CASSAGGNPYYGYTF
TRBJ2-1	TRBD1	TRBV3-1/TRBV3-2	.	17	TGTGCCAGCAGCCAAGTAGTCAGGACAGGGGGCAAAAATGAGCAGTTCTTC	CASSQVVRTGGKNEQFF
TRBJ2-7	TRBD1	TRBV7-9	.	14	TGTGCCAGCAGCTACGGACAGGGAGGATACGAGCAGTACTTC	CASSYGQGGYEQYF
TRBJ2-5	TRBD1	TRBV4-3	once	15	TGCGCCAGCAGCCAACACGGGACAGTCGAGGAGACCCAGTACTTC	CASSQHGTVEETQYF
TRBJ1-2	.	TRBV5-1	.	14	TGCGCCAGCAGCTTGGACGGCCCCAGGGATGGCTACACCTTC	CASSLDGPRDGYTF
TRBJ1-5	.	TRBV5-5	.	15	TGTGCCAGCAGCGGGGGGTGGGACAGCAATCAGCCCCAGCATTTT	CASSGGWDSNQPQHF
TRBJ1-1	TRBD1	TRBV19	.	18	TGTGCCAGTTTAAAGGGACAGGGGGACAGTAGGATGAACACTGAAGCTTTCTTT	CASLKGQGDSRMNTEAFF
TRBJ1-1	.	TRBV7-9	.	15	TGTGCCAGCAGCGATCGGGGGGTGGGTAACGCTGAAGCTTTCTTT	CASSDRGVGNAEAFF
TRBJ2-4	.	TRBV30	.	12	TGTGCCTGGAGAGCCTTCCCTTTCACACGGTACTTC	CAWRAFPFTRYF
TRBJ2-7	.	TRBV20-1	.	11	TGCAGTGCTGTCAGGGAATACGAGCAGTACTTC	CSAVREYEQYF
TRBJ2-7	TRBD2	TRBV4-3	.	17	TGCGCCAGCAGCCAATTAGTGACTAGCGGAGGGTCCTACGAGCAGTACTTC	CASSQLVTSGGSYEQYF
TRBJ1-1	TRBD1	TRBV19	.	16	TGTGCCAGTAGTATAGACGAGGGACAGGTGAACACTGAAGCTTTCTTT	CASSIDEGQVNTEAFF
TRBJ1-2	TRBD1	TRBV3-1/TRBV3-2	.	16	TGTGCCAGCAGCCAATACGGGACAGTGAACAGTGATGGCTACACCTTC	CASSQYGTVNSDGYTF
TRBJ1-4	.	TRBV3-1/TRBV3-2	.	12	TGTGCCAGCAGCCAAACTAGTGAAAAACTGTTTTTT	CASSQTSEKLFF
TRBJ2-7	TRBD2	TRBV7-2	.	17	TGTGCCAGCAGCTCCCTAGCGGGGGGTCCGAGCTCCTACGAGCAGTACTTC	CASSSLAGGPSSYEQYF
TRBJ1-1	.	TRBV11-2	.	14	TGTGCCAGCAACTCCGGGACAAAGAACACTGAAGCTTTCTTT	CASNSGTKNTEAFF
TRBJ2-1	TRBD2	TRBV30	.	16	TGTGCCTGGAGTGTCCTGGGCGGGGGGGCCCACAATGAGCAGTTCTTC	CAWSVLGGGAHNEQFF
TRBJ1-6	.	TRBV11-2	.	17	TGTGCCAGCAGCTTAGTAGCAGGGAGGTCCTATAATTCACCCCTCCACTTT	CASSLVAGRSYNSPLHF
TRBJ1-1	.	TRBV6-5	few	13	TGTGCCAGCACTCGACGTATGAACACTGAAGCTTTCTTT	CASTRRMNTEAFF
TRBJ1-2	.	TRBV13	.	11	TGTGCCAGCAGCTTACCGGGAGGCTACACCTTC	CASSLPGGYTF
TRBJ2-4	.	TRBV6-2/TRBV6-3	.	13	TGTGCCAGCAGTTTCCACAACAAAAACATTCAGTACTTC	CASSFHNKNIQYF
TRBJ1-1	.	TRBV9	.	15	TGTGCCAGCAGCGTAGAGGGGGGCATTGGCACTGAAGCTTTCTTT	CASSVEGGIGTEAFF
TRBJ1-2	.	TRBV30	.	15	TGTGCCTGGAGTCTGAACCTCGGGACCCTAAATGGCTACACCTTC	CAWSLNLGTLNGYTF
TRBJ2-2	.	TRBV18	.	14	TGTGCCAGCTCACCACTACTCAACACCGGGGAGCTGTTTTTT	CASSPLLNTGELFF
TRBJ1-4	.	TRBV7-8	.	14	TGTGCCAGCAGTCCAGAGTGGACCGATGAAAAACTGTTTTTT	CASSPEWTDEKLFF
TRBJ2-7	.	TRBV7-9	.	14	TGTGCCAGCACCCCCAGGGACGGATCCTACGAGCAGTACTTC	CASTPRDGSYEQYF
TRBJ1-2	TRBD1	TRBV19	few	11	TGTGCCGGAACGGGACAGGGGTCTACCGCCTTC	CAGTGQGSTAF
TRBJ1-5	TRBD1	TRBV2	.	15	TGTGCCAGCAGTCGACAGACAGGGCCTCGGCAGCCCCAGCATTTT	CASSRQTGPRQPQHF
TRBJ2-5	.	TRBV12-3/TRBV12-4	.	13	TGTGCCAGCAGTTTGGTCCGGTCAGAGACCCAGTACTTC	CASSLVRSETQYF
TRBJ1-4	TRBD1	TRBV30	.	14	TGTGCCTGGAGTTCGGACAGGAAGAATGAAAAACTGTTTTTT	CAWSSDRKNEKLFF
TRBJ1-2	TRBD1	TRBV7-9	.	19	TGTGCCAGCAGCCCACAAAGTCCCCGCGGACAGGGGGCTAAGGATGGCTACACCTTC	CASSPQSPRGQGAKDGYTF